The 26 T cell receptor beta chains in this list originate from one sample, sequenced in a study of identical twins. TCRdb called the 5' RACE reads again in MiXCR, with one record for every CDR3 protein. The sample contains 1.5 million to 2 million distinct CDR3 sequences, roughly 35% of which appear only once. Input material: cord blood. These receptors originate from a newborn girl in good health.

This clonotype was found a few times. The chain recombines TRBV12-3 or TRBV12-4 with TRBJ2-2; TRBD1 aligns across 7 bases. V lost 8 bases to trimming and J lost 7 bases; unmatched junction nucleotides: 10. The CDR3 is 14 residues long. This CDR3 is CASDNRQGSGELFF. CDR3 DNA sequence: TGTGCCAGCGATAACAGACAGGGAAGCGGGGAGCTGTTTTTT.

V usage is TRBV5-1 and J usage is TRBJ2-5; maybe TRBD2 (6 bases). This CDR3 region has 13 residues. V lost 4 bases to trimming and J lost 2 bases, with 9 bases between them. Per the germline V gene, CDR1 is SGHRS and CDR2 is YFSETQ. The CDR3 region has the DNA TGCGCCAGCAGCAGGAGGGATCAAGAGACCCAGTACTTC. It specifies CASSRRDQETQYF. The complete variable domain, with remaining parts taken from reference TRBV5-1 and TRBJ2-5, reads KAGVTQTPRYLIKTRGQQVTLSCSPISGHRSVSWYQQTPGQGLQFLFEYFSETQRNKGNFPGRFSGRQFSNSRSEMNVSTLELGDSALYLCASSRRDQETQYFGPGTRLLVL.

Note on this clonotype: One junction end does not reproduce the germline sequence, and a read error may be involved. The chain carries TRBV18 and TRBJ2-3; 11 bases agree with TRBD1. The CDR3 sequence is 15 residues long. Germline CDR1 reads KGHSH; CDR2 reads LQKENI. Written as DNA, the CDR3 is TGTGCTAGCTCAACGGACAGGGGGCAGTCAGATACGCGGTATTTT. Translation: CASSTDRGQSDTRYF. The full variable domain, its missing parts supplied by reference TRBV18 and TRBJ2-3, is NAGVMQNPRHLVRRRGQEARLRCSPMKGHSHVYWYRQLPEEGLKFMVYLQKENIIDESGMPKERFSAEFPKEGPSILRIQQVVRGDSAAYFCASSTDRGQSDTRYFGPGTRLTVL.

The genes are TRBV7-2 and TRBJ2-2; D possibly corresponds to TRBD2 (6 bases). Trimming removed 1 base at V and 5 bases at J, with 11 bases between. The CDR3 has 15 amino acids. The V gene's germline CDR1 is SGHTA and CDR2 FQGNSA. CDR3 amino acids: CASSLGGAVTGELFF. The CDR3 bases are TGTGCCAGCAGCTTAGGCGGGGCCGTAACCGGGGAGCTGTTTTTT.

CDR3 nucleotide sequence: TGCAGTGCTAGGGGGCGGGAGGCCTCCTACAATGAGCAGTTCTTC. It is translated as CSARGREASYNEQFF. The rearrangement uses TRBV20-1 and TRBJ2-1, with TRBD2 identical over 8 bases. Germline trimming cut 3 bases from V and 0 bases from J; bases unmatched to any gene: 4. The CDR3 extends over 15 amino acids. The germline V gene has CDR1 DFQATT and CDR2 SNEGSKA (reference sequence).

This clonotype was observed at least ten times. The CDR3 spells CASSDRGRDTQYF. The CDR3 region has the DNA TGTGCCAGCAGTGACAGGGGGCGGGATACGCAGTATTTT. J is TRBJ2-3 and V is TRBV25-1; 8 bases line up with TRBD1. Trimming removed 3 bases from V and 6 bases from J; junction bases left unmatched: 2. CDR1 and CDR2 from the germline V gene are MGHDK and SYGVNS. This CDR3 is built from 13 residues.

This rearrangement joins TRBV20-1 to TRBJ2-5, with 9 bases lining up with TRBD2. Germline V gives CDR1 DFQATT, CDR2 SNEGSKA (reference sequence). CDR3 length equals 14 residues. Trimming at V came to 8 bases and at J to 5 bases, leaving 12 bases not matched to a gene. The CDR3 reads CSWGLARLEETQYF. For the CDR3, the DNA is TGCAGTTGGGGACTAGCACGACTGGAGGAGACCCAGTACTTC.

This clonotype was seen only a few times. The CDR3 DNA reads as TGTGCCAGCAGCCGGGGCGGGAGGTGGGACAATGAGCAGTTCTTC. Protein product: CASSRGGRWDNEQFF. The J gene is TRBJ2-1, the V gene TRBV3-1; 8 bases map to TRBD2. The CDR3 loop spans 15 amino acids. V lost 4 bases and J lost 5; bases outside the gene matches: 7. CDR1 LGHDT and CDR2 YNNKEL come from the germline V gene (reference sequence).

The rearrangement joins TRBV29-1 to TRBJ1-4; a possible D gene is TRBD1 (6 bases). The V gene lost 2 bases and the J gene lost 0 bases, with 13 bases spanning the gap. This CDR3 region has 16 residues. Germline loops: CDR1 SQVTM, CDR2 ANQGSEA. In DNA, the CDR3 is TGCAGCGTTGAAAGGGGGGGCGAAGCAACTAATGAAAAACTGTTTTTT. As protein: CSVERGGEATNEKLFF.

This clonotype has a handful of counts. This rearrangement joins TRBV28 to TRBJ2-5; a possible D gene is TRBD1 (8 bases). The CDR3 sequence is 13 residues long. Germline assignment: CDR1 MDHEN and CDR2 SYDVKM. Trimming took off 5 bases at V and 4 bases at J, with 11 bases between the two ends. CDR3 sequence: CASSTGGVETQYF. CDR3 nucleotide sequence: TGTGCCAGCAGTACAGGGGGGGTAGAGACCCAGTACTTC. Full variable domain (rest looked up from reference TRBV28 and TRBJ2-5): DVKVTQSSRYLVKRTGEKVFLECVQDMDHENMFWYRQDPGLGLRLIYFSYDVKMKEKGDIPEGYSVSREKKERFSLILESASTNQTSMYLCASSTGGVETQYFGPGTRLLVL.

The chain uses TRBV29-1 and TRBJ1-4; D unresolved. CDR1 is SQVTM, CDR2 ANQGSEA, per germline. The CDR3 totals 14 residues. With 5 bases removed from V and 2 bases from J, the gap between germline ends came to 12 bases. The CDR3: CSVSDITTNEKLFF. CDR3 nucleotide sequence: TGCAGCGTTTCTGACATCACGACTAATGAAAAACTGTTTTTT.

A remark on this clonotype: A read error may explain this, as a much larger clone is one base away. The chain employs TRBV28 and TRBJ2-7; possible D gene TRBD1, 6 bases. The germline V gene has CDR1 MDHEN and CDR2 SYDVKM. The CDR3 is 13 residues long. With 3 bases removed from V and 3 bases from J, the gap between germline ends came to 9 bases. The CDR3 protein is CASSFQGHYEQYF. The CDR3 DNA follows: TGTGCCAGCAGTTTTCAGGGGCACTACGAGCAGTACTTC. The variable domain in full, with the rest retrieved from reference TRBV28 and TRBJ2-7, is DVKVTQSSRYLVKRTGEKVFLECVQDMDHENMFWYRQDPGLGLRLIYFSYDVKMKEKGDIPEGYSVSREKKERFSLILESASTNQTSMYLCASSFQGHYEQYFGPGTRLTVT.

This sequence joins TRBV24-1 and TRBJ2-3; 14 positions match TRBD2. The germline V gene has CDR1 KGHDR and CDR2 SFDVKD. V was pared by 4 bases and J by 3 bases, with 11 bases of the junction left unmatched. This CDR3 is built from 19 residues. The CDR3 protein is CATSDPAGTSGRVTDTQYF. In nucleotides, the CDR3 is TGTGCCACCAGTGACCCCGCGGGGACTAGCGGGAGAGTGACAGATACGCAGTATTTT.

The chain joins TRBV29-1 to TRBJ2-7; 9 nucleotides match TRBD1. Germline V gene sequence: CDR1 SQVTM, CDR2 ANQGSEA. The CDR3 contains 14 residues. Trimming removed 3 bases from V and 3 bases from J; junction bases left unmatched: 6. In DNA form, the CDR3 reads TGCAGCGTTGAGGGGTACAGGGGGCGCTACGAGCAGTACTTC. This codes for CSVEGYRGRYEQYF.

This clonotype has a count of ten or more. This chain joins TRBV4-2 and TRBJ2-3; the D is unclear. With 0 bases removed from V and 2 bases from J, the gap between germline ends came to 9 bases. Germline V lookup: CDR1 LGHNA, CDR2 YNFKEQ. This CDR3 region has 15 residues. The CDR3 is CASSQDMLYTDTQYF. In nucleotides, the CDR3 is TGTGCCAGCAGCCAAGATATGCTTTACACAGATACGCAGTATTTT.

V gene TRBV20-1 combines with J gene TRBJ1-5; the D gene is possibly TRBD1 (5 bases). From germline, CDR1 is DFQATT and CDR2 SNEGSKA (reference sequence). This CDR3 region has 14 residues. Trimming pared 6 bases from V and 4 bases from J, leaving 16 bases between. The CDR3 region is CSADLRVRNQPQHF. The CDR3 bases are TGCAGTGCAGACCTCAGGGTCAGGAATCAGCCCCAGCATTTT.

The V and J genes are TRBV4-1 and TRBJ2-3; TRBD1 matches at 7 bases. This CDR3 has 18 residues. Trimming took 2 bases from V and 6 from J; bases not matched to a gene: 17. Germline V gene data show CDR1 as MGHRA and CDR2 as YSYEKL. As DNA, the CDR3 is TGCGCCAGCAGCCAAATACTCATGGGACAGTCCCAGGGGGATACGCAGTATTTT. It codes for CASSQILMGQSQGDTQYF.

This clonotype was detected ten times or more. The CDR3 DNA is TGCAGCGTTGAAAGCTCCTACGAGCAGTACTTC. It yields the protein CSVESSYEQYF. This sequence joins TRBV29-1 and TRBJ2-7, with D hard to call. The CDR3 is made up of 11 amino acids. Germline lookup yields CDR1 SQVTM and CDR2 ANQGSEA. V lost 2 bases, J lost 0 bases, and 2 bases lay in between.

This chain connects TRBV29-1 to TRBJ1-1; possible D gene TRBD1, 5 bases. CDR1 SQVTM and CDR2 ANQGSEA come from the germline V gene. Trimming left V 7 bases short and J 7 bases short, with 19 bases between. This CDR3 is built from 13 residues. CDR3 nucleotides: TGCAGCGGGGAAGGTGGGACCTCTCGTGAAGCTTTCTTT. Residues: CSGEGGTSREAFF.

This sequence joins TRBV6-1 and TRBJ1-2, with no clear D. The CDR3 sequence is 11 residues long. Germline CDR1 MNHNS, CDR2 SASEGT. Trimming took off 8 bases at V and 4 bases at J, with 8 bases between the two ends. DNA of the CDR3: TGTGCCAGCTGGGTCCCCTATGGCTACACCTTC. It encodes CASWVPYGYTF.

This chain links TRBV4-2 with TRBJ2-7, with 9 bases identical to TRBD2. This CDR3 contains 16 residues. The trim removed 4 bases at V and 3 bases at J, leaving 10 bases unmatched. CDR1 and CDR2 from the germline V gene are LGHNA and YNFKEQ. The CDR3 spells CASSPVSGSEGYEQYF. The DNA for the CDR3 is TGTGCCAGCAGCCCCGTTAGCGGGAGTGAGGGCTACGAGCAGTACTTC.

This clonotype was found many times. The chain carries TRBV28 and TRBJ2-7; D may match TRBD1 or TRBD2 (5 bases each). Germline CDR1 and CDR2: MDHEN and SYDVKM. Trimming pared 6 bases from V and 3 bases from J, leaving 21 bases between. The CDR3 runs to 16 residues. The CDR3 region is CASSPGTSGPIYEQYF. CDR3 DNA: TGTGCCAGCAGCCCAGGAACTTCGGGACCCATCTACGAGCAGTACTTC. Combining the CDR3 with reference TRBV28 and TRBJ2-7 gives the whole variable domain DVKVTQSSRYLVKRTGEKVFLECVQDMDHENMFWYRQDPGLGLRLIYFSYDVKMKEKGDIPEGYSVSREKKERFSLILESASTNQTSMYLCASSPGTSGPIYEQYFGPGTRLTVT.

In DNA form, the CDR3 reads TGTGCCAGCAGAATACTAGCGGGGCTAAATGAGCAGTTCTTC. Its protein product is CASRILAGLNEQFF. The gene calls are TRBV2 and TRBJ2-1; 10 nucleotides line up with TRBD2. This CDR3 has 14 residues. Germline V gene data show CDR1 as SNHLY and CDR2 as FYNNEI. V shed 6 bases, J shed 7 bases, and the junction held 6 bases outside the gene matches.

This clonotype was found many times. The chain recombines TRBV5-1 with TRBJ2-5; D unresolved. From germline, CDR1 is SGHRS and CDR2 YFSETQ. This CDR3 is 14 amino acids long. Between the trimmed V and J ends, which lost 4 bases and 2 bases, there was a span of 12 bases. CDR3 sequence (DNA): TGCGCCAGCAGCCCCGGTTCGCGACAAGAGACCCAGTACTTC. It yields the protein CASSPGSRQETQYF.

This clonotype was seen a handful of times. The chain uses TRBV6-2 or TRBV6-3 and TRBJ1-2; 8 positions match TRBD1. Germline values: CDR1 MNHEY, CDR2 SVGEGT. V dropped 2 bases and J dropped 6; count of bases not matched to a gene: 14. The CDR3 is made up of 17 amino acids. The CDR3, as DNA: TGTGCCAGCAGTTACCCCGCGGACAGGGTAAAGCTAGATGGCTACACCTTC. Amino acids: CASSYPADRVKLDGYTF.

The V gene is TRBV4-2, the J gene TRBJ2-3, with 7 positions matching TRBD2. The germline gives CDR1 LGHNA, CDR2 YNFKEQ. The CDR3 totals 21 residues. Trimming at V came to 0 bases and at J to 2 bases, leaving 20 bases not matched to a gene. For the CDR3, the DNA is TGTGCCAGCAGCCAAGACTACAATCCCTTGTCTAGCGGACTACCCACAGATACGCAGTATTTT. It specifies CASSQDYNPLSSGLPTDTQYF.